The rows below give T cell receptor beta chains drawn from one sample of a study of T cell changes during pregnancy in multiple sclerosis. The method was immunoSEQ multiplex PCR; TCRdb's version includes in-frame clones alone and lacks a portion of them. This table holds around 21,000 clones, 80% to 90% found once. The sequenced sample was CD8+ T cells from peripheral blood mononuclear cells, obtained in the first trimester of pregnancy. The receptors originated from a female donor with multiple sclerosis, enrolled in a pregnancy study. The CDR3 runs from the conserved cysteine through the conserved F or W.

v_gene: TRBV6-1
j_gene: TRBJ2-1
CDR3aa: CASSEVAGSYNEQFF

v_gene: TRBV6-4
j_gene: TRBJ2-1
CDR3aa: CASSPGGTQSNEQFF

v_gene: TRBV7-9
j_gene: TRBJ2-3
CDR3aa: CASSPGLAGGPLTQYF

v_gene: TRBV27
j_gene: TRBJ2-1
CDR3aa: CASSLRTADNEQFF

v_gene: TRBV16
j_gene: TRBJ1-1
CDR3aa: CASSHGSGGTEAFF

v_gene: TRBV19
j_gene: TRBJ1-5
CDR3aa: CASSIMPTGDGQPQHF

v_gene: TRBV5-6
j_gene: TRBJ2-1
CDR3aa: CASSQYRAYNEQFF

v_gene: TRBV4-3
j_gene: TRBJ2-7
CDR3aa: CASSQDRGYEQYF

v_gene: TRBV19
j_gene: TRBJ2-3
CDR3aa: CASSMGREVADTQYF

v_gene: TRBV4-3
j_gene: TRBJ2-6
CDR3aa: CASSPGGMGTATDVLTF

v_gene: TRBV28
j_gene: TRBJ2-4
CDR3aa: CASSQTGAKNIQYF

v_gene: TRBV19
j_gene: TRBJ2-7
CDR3aa: CASSTTSGSYEQYF

v_gene: TRBV7-2
j_gene: TRBJ2-7
CDR3aa: CASSSSGRGNYEQYF

v_gene: TRBV10-3
j_gene: TRBJ1-5
CDR3aa: CAISESLADQPQHF

v_gene: TRBV27
j_gene: TRBJ2-7
CDR3aa: CASSVAGRSSYEQYF

v_gene: TRBV7-9
j_gene: TRBJ2-7
CDR3aa: CASSSRQENYEQYF

v_gene: TRBV4-1
j_gene: TRBJ2-7
CDR3aa: CASSQGEVYEQYF

v_gene: TRBV28
j_gene: TRBJ2-7
CDR3aa: CASSPGQGYEQYF

v_gene: TRBV27
j_gene: TRBJ2-1
CDR3aa: CASSLWGGPAGPLDEQFF

v_gene: TRBV27
j_gene: TRBJ2-4
CDR3aa: CASSRQGNPHKNIQYF

v_gene: TRBV28
j_gene: TRBJ2-5
CDR3aa: CASRELSERVGETQYF

v_gene: TRBV28
j_gene: TRBJ2-7
CDR3aa: CASSFPRTETPYEQYF

v_gene: TRBV18
j_gene: TRBJ1-1
CDR3aa: CASSPSYRGWDANEAFF